These 32 T cell receptor beta chains came from one sample sequenced in a study of T cell responses to AZD1222 COVID-19 vaccine. TCRdb keeps only in-frame clones here, not all; method: immunoSEQ multiplex PCR. The sample includes approximately 140,000 clones, more than 90% of them seen just once. This specimen was peripheral blood, taken 28 days after the second AZD1222 dose. Receptors were obtained from an adult who received the AZD1222 COVID-19 vaccine.

The chain couples TRBV3-1 (or the pseudogene TRBV3-2) to TRBJ1-2; 7 bases match TRBD1. This CDR3 is 13 amino acids long. V shed 6 bases, J shed 3 bases, and the junction held 4 bases outside the gene matches. Germline-derived CDR1 and CDR2 are LGHDT and YNNKEL (reference sequence). The DNA of the CDR3 is TGTGCCAGCAGTCGTACAGGGGACTATGGCTACACCTTC. Translating it yields CASSRTGDYGYTF.

This clone turned up a few times. The chain couples TRBV6-5 to TRBJ2-7; D is undetermined. CDR3 length: 12 residues. The germline V and J ends were trimmed by 2 bases and 7 bases, with 9 bases remaining between them. CDR1 and CDR2 (germline): MNHEY, SVGAGI. The CDR3: CASSYQTGEQYF. Here the CDR3 DNA reads TGTGCCAGCAGTTACCAGACCGGGGAGCAGTACTTC.

The CDR3 is CASSFIPGNTIYF. CDR3 nucleotides: TGTGCCAGCAGTTTCATCCCTGGAAACACCATATATTTT. The genes are TRBV28 and TRBJ1-3; D is unresolved. Germline V gives CDR1 MDHEN, CDR2 SYDVKM. The CDR3 runs to 13 residues. The germline V and J ends were trimmed by 3 bases and 2 bases, with 5 bases remaining between them. The full variable domain, rest sourced from reference TRBV28 and TRBJ1-3, is DVKVTQSSRYLVKRTGEKVFLECVQDMDHENMFWYRQDPGLGLRLIYFSYDVKMKEKGDIPEGYSVSREKKERFSLILESASTNQTSMYLCASSFIPGNTIYFGEGSWLTVV.

The chain is built from TRBV6-5 and TRBJ2-7; 7 bases match TRBD2. Germline-derived CDR1 and CDR2 are MNHEY and SVGAGI. The CDR3 loop spans 14 amino acids. After removal of 3 bases from V and 6 bases from J, the junction contained 8 bases not matched to a gene. CDR3 amino acids: CASSYGREFTEQYF. The CDR3 nucleotides are TGTGCCAGCAGTTATGGGCGGGAGTTTACCGAGCAGTACTTC.

V and J are TRBV27 and TRBJ2-2; D may be TRBD1 (8 bases). Trimming pared 4 bases from V and 14 bases from J, leaving 20 bases between. Germline-derived CDR1 and CDR2 are MNHEY and SMNVEV (reference sequence). CDR3 length: 14 amino acids. CDR3 residues: CASSSVGQGGNLFF. The DNA of the CDR3 is TGTGCCAGCAGTTCCGTAGGACAGGGAGGGAACCTGTTTTTT.

The chain couples TRBV10-3 to TRBJ2-1; D could derive from TRBD1 or TRBD2 (5 bases each). V lost 10 bases, J lost 6 bases, and 19 bases lay in between. The CDR3 spans 14 residues. CDR1 ENHRY and CDR2 SYGVKD come from the germline V gene. The CDR3 DNA follows: TGTGCCACCGACAAGGGTGGGACGGGCAATGAGCAGTTCTTC. Amino acids: CATDKGGTGNEQFF.

The chain joins TRBV11-2 to TRBJ1-1; D is perhaps TRBD1 (5 bases). Germline V lookup: CDR1 SGHAT, CDR2 FQNNGV. CDR3 length: 18 amino acids. The V end was cut by 1 base, the J end by 5 bases, with 23 bases between. The CDR3 spells CASSLVLGQGVSNTEAFF. CDR3 bases: TGTGCCAGCAGCTTAGTTTTGGGGCAGGGTGTGTCCAATACTGAAGCTTTCTTT.

This chain links TRBV27 with TRBJ1-2; D may be TRBD1 (6 bases). The CDR3 runs to 14 residues. V shed 8 bases and J shed 7 bases, with 20 bases lying between them. Germline lookup yields CDR1 MNHEY and CDR2 SMNVEV (reference sequence). CDR3: CASARGGQELGYTF. CDR3 sequence (DNA): TGTGCCAGCGCACGGGGGGGACAAGAGCTTGGCTACACCTTC.

This sequence joins TRBV11-3 and TRBJ2-5; weak D call: TRBD2 (6 bases). The CDR3 has 16 residues. Germline V gene lookup returns CDR1 SGHNT and CDR2 YENEEA. The V and J ends lost 0 bases and 2 bases respectively, with 13 bases between them. The CDR3 DNA reads TGTGCCAGCAGCTTAGACCTTACCGGGAGACAAGAGACCCAGTACTTC. As protein: CASSLDLTGRQETQYF.

This clone was counted between two and nine times. This chain links TRBV27 with TRBJ1-6, with D perhaps matching TRBD1 (6 bases). The V end was cut by 6 bases, the J end by 7 bases, with 10 bases between. CDR1 MNHEY and CDR2 SMNVEV come from the germline V gene (reference sequence). The CDR3 extends over 13 amino acids. This chain's CDR3 is CASSRGNNSPLHF. In nucleotides, the CDR3 is TGTGCCAGCAGCAGGGGCAACAATTCACCCCTCCACTTT.

The chain links TRBV7-2 to TRBJ1-2, with 7 bases that match TRBD1. The junction had 12 bases not matched to a gene; V was cut back by 1 base and J by 1 base. Looked up from germline, CDR1 is SGHTA and CDR2 is FQGNSA. This CDR3 region has 18 residues. CDR3 DNA sequence: TGTGCCAGCAGCTTAGATCGGGGGACAGCGAGATTTAACTATGGCTACACCTTC. Protein sequence: CASSLDRGTARFNYGYTF. Full variable domain (missing parts from reference TRBV7-2 and TRBJ1-2): GAGVSQSPSNKVTEKGKDVELRCDPISGHTALYWYRQSLGQGLEFLIYFQGNSAPDKSGLPSDRFSAERTGGSVSTLTIQRTQQEDSAVYLCASSLDRGTARFNYGYTFGSGTRLTVV.

The chain carries TRBV9 and TRBJ1-1; D perhaps matches TRBD1 (5 bases). V dropped 0 bases and J dropped 6 bases, with 12 bases sitting between them. The CDR3 runs 14 residues. In germline, CDR1 is SGDLS, CDR2 YYNGEE. CDR3 in amino acids: CASSVGGFSSEAFF. The CDR3 DNA follows: TGTGCCAGCAGCGTAGGGGGGTTTTCGTCTGAAGCTTTCTTT.

This rearrangement joins TRBV2 to TRBJ2-7; the match to TRBD1 covers 11 bases. Germline CDR1 SNHLY, CDR2 FYNNEI. J was trimmed by 7 bases and V by 8 bases; bases with no gene match: 7. This CDR3 region has 13 residues. CDR3 sequence (DNA): TGTGCCAGCTCCGGGACAGGGGGACCTGAGCAGTACTTC. This sequence encodes CASSGTGGPEQYF.

The chain uses TRBV10-1 and TRBJ2-5; TRBD2 matches 9 bases. CDR3 length: 16 residues. The V gene end was trimmed by 2 bases and the J gene end by 5 bases; junction bases not matched to a gene: 9. Germline lookup yields CDR1 WNHNN and CDR2 SYGVQD (reference sequence). The CDR3 DNA reads as TGCGCCAGCAGTGAGGGCGCTAGCGGGACTATGGAGACCCAGTACTTC. Residues: CASSEGASGTMETQYF.

The rearrangement links TRBV9 to TRBJ2-3, with D unclear. The CDR3 loop spans 13 amino acids. CDR1 is SGDLS, CDR2 YYNGEE, per germline. V was cut by 1 base and J by 4 bases, with 7 bases left in between. The CDR3: CASSVTAPDTQYF. In DNA form, the CDR3 reads TGTGCCAGCAGCGTAACAGCGCCAGATACGCAGTATTTT. Full variable domain (remainder filled in from reference TRBV9 and TRBJ2-3): DSGVTQTPKHLITATGQRVTLRCSPRSGDLSVYWYQQSLDQGLQFLIQYYNGEERAKGNILERFSAQQFPDLHSELNLSSLELGDSALYFCASSVTAPDTQYFGPGTRLTVL.

The chain joins TRBV10-2 to TRBJ1-1; D gene ambiguous. The CDR3 extends over 14 amino acids. CDR1 is WSHSY, CDR2 SAAADI, per germline. Trimming took off 3 bases at V and 0 bases at J, with 8 bases between the two ends. Here the CDR3 DNA reads TGCGCCAGCAGTGAAGGACGGGTGAACACTGAAGCTTTCTTT. Residues: CASSEGRVNTEAFF.

The rearrangement uses TRBV28 and TRBJ1-5; tentative D call: TRBD1 (5 bases). This CDR3 has 13 amino acids. V lost 7 bases and J lost 7, with 14 bases in between. The germline CDR1 and CDR2 sequences are MDHEN and SYDVKM. The DNA for the CDR3 is TGTGCCAGCACCATGGGGCAGTTACAGCCCCAGCATTTT. It encodes CASTMGQLQPQHF.

The chain has TRBV11-3 and TRBJ2-1; tentative D call: TRBD1 (5 bases). Germline-derived CDR1 and CDR2 are SGHNT and YENEEA. The CDR3 sequence is 15 residues long. The V end lost 3 bases, the J end lost 0 bases, and 9 bases lay between the germline ends. DNA of the CDR3: TGTGCCAGCAGCTTTCAGGGAAGCTCCTACAATGAGCAGTTCTTC. Residues: CASSFQGSSYNEQFF.

The CDR3 spells CASSPPGLAGGPRGEQYF. The DNA for the CDR3 is TGTGCCAGCTCACCCCCCGGACTAGCGGGAGGGCCCCGGGGCGAGCAGTACTTC. V usage is TRBV18 and J usage is TRBJ2-7, with 15 bases matching TRBD2. The CDR3 extends over 18 amino acids. Looked up from germline, CDR1 is KGHSH and CDR2 is LQKENI. The V segment lost 3 bases and the J segment 6 bases; nucleotides outside the gene matches: 12.

This clone was seen only once. The rearrangement links TRBV20-1 to TRBJ2-7; D is undetermined. Germline assignment: CDR1 DFQATT and CDR2 SNEGSKA (reference sequence). The V end lost 3 bases, the J end lost 2 bases, and 11 bases lay between the germline ends. This CDR3 contains 13 residues. The DNA for the CDR3 is TGCAGTGCTAGTACGATCGCCGCCTACGAGCAGTACTTC. Residues: CSASTIAAYEQYF.

The rearrangement links TRBV5-5 to TRBJ1-3; no clear D gene. CDR1 is SGHKS, CDR2 YYEKEE, per germline (reference sequence). Trimming removed 0 bases from V and 0 bases from J, with 7 bases in between. The CDR3 has 15 amino acids. The CDR3 loop is CASSLDRGSGNTIYF. CDR3 bases: TGTGCCAGCAGCTTGGACAGAGGCTCTGGAAACACCATATATTTT.

The chain couples TRBV28 to TRBJ1-5; 9 nucleotides line up with TRBD1. Germline assignment: CDR1 MDHEN and CDR2 SYDVKM. Losses at the gene ends were 6 bases for V and 6 bases for J; bases not matched to a gene: 6. The CDR3 is 14 amino acids. The CDR3: CASRTGTGFQPQHF. CDR3 sequence (DNA): TGTGCCAGCAGAACCGGGACAGGGTTTCAGCCCCAGCATTTT.

With regard to this clone: The junction shows a germline mismatch at one end, possibly a read error. The V and J genes are TRBV7-9 and TRBJ1-1; D call uncertain. Germline lookup yields CDR1 SEHNR and CDR2 FQNEAQ (reference sequence). There are 8 residues in the CDR3. The CDR3 bases are TGTGCCAGCAGCCCGGGCCCGTTT. Translating it yields CASSPGPF.

V and J are TRBV27 and TRBJ1-2, with 7 bases aligning to TRBD1. V lost 4 bases to trimming and J lost 5 bases; unmatched junction nucleotides: 7. Germline V CDR1 and CDR2: MNHEY, SMNVEV (reference sequence). The CDR3 runs 14 residues. Here the CDR3 reads CASSYGAGGYGYTF. The CDR3 DNA reads as TGTGCCAGCAGTTATGGGGCAGGGGGATATGGCTACACCTTC.

In its sample, this clone was seen a few times. The chain recombines TRBV19 with TRBJ1-5, with 11 nucleotides matching TRBD1. V was pared by 8 bases and J by 6 bases, with 3 bases of the junction left unmatched. The CDR3 sequence is 13 residues long. Per the germline V gene, CDR1 is LNHDA and CDR2 is SQIVND (reference sequence). CDR3 loop: CASQDRGPQPQHF. The CDR3 DNA reads as TGTGCCAGTCAGGACAGGGGGCCTCAGCCCCAGCATTTT. Full variable domain (missing parts from reference TRBV19 and TRBJ1-5): DGGITQSPKYLFRKEGQNVTLSCEQNLNHDAMYWYRQDPGQGLRLIYYSQIVNDFQKGDIAEGYSVSREKKESFPLTVTSAQKNPTAFYLCASQDRGPQPQHFGDGTRLSIL.

The V gene is TRBV29-1, the J gene TRBJ2-7; the match to TRBD1 covers 7 bases. Germline CDR1 is SQVTM and CDR2 is ANQGSEA. This CDR3 is 15 amino acids long. V lost 7 bases and J lost 2; bases outside the gene matches: 14. CDR3 nucleotides: TGCAGCGCCTTATCCGGGACAGTGGGAACCTACGAGCAGTACTTC. This sequence encodes CSALSGTVGTYEQYF.

This clone was counted once. The chain carries TRBV5-1 and TRBJ2-6, with a tentative D call TRBD2 (5 bases). The CDR3 totals 14 residues. Germline V gives CDR1 SGHRS, CDR2 YFSETQ. Trimming left V 2 bases short and J 2 bases short, with 5 bases between. CDR3 amino acids: CASSFGAGANVLTF. The CDR3 DNA reads TGCGCCAGCAGCTTCGGGGCTGGGGCCAACGTCCTGACTTTC.

This clone has just one count. V and J are TRBV2 and TRBJ2-7; 9 bases match TRBD1. The CDR3 runs to 15 residues. Germline CDR1 and CDR2: SNHLY and FYNNEI. Germline trimming cut 2 bases from V and 6 bases from J; bases unmatched to any gene: 8. This CDR3 reads CASSERGTGLGEQYF. The CDR3 DNA follows: TGTGCCAGCAGTGAAAGGGGGACAGGGCTCGGCGAGCAGTACTTC.

This rearrangement joins TRBV4-3 to TRBJ2-3; D may be TRBD1 (5 bases). CDR1 is LGHNA, CDR2 YSLEER, per germline. The V and J ends lost 0 bases and 4 bases respectively, with 11 bases between them. The CDR3 spans 15 residues. The DNA for the CDR3 is TGCGCCAGCAGCCAAGACCAAAGGGGTTCAGATACGCAGTATTTT. Amino acid sequence: CASSQDQRGSDTQYF.

The rearrangement joins TRBV25-1 to TRBJ2-6; unclear D gene. Trimming left V 4 bases short and J 4 bases short, with 8 bases between. The length of the CDR3 is 14 residues. Germline V CDR1 and CDR2: MGHDK, SYGVNS. The CDR3 sequence is CASSGPTGANVLTF. The CDR3 DNA follows: TGTGCCAGCAGTGGGCCGACAGGGGCCAACGTCCTGACTTTC.

The J gene is TRBJ1-2, the V gene TRBV24-1, with D uncertain. CDR3 size: 12 residues. From germline, CDR1 is KGHDR and CDR2 SFDVKD. The V gene lost 4 bases and the J gene lost 8 bases, with 10 bases spanning the gap. The CDR3 nucleotides read TGTGCCACCAGTGACAACCGGGCCGGCTACACCTTC. Amino acids: CATSDNRAGYTF.

The V call is TRBV10-3, the J call TRBJ2-1, with 10 bases fitting TRBD2. With V trimmed by 6 bases and J by 8 bases, 19 bases remained unmatched. Looked up from germline, CDR1 is ENHRY and CDR2 is SYGVKD. This CDR3 spans 18 amino acids. CDR3 sequence: CAIRSTRSGRFKQDEQFF. CDR3 DNA: TGTGCCATCAGGAGTACCCGTAGCGGGAGGTTTAAGCAGGATGAGCAGTTCTTC.